This T cell receptor beta chain was profiled in a study of identical twins. With 0 bases removed from V and 10 bases from J, the gap between germline ends came to 10 bases. Per germline, CDR1 LNHNV and CDR2 YYDKDF (reference sequence). The CDR3 sequence is 14 residues long. Via MiXCR, TCRdb re-called the 5' RACE reads, giving one row per CDR3 protein. The repertoire includes some 730,000 distinct CDR3 sequences, approximately 18% of them detected once, and 13% sits in the top ten. These same data were also listed under a study on T cells expressing NK-cell markers.

The sequencing sample was made of PBMCs. The V call is TRBV15, the J call TRBJ1-6; no definite D call. The clonotype originates from a woman younger than 30 in good health. In nucleotides, the CDR3 is TGTGCCACCAGCAGAGATTCCCGCGGCTCACCCCTCCACTTT. Encoded protein: CATSRDSRGSPLHF.